Reported below is one T cell receptor (beta chain). V dropped 4 bases and J dropped 7 bases, with 19 bases sitting between them. The CDR3 is 16 amino acids. From germline, CDR1 is LGHDT and CDR2 YNNKEL (reference sequence). These data originate in a study of blood T cell repertoires in COVID-19. Original data processing: Reference gene primer amplification gave nucleated cell count estimates. The data were produced by immunoSEQ multiplex PCR, yet TCRdb's version contains in-frame clones alone and is incomplete. That table supplies the V and J calls and clone size; D and trimming were determined from the DNA. There are 250,000 or so clones in the sample; around 83% occur only once, and roughly 2% lies in the top ten.

This receptor was taken from a man aged 25-45 years who had recovered from COVID-19. Material: peripheral blood. The genes are TRBV3-1 (or the pseudogene TRBV3-2) and TRBJ2-2; the D gene is possibly TRBD2 (6 bases). DNA of the CDR3: TGTGCCAGCAGCCGGGGGGTCGGATCCGGTATCGGGGAGCTGTTTTTT. It codes for CASSRGVGSGIGELFF.